The 16 T cell receptor beta chains presented below share a single source sample, sequenced in a study of shared clonotypes between healthy human individuals. Clones were sequenced by immunoSEQ multiplex PCR, and TCRdb holds only the in-frame ones, with some missing. The repertoire consists of approximately 2.3 million clones, with 93% occurring once and the leading ten covering 0.35% to 0.45%. The sequencing input was naive CD4+ T cells from PBMCs. The sample's subset: CD45RA+ positively selected. These receptor sequences come from a man aged 18 to 29 in good health. Some clones in this sample may be carry-over from other donors' samples.

Points on this clone: The same CDR3 can be traced to other DNA sequences in this sample. The CDR3 nucleotides are TGTGCCAGCAGCTTAACCCCCCGCACAGATACGCAGTATTTT. This translates into CASSLTPRTDTQYF. The chain couples TRBV7-3 to TRBJ2-3; D ambiguous. V was pared by 0 bases and J by 1 base, with 5 bases between. From germline, CDR1 is SGHTA and CDR2 FQGTGA. The length of the CDR3 is 14 residues.

V usage is TRBV10-3 and J usage is TRBJ2-7; TRBD2 matches 13 bases. This CDR3 region has 14 residues. Germline V lookup: CDR1 ENHRY, CDR2 SYGVKD. Trimming cost V 6 bases and J 7 bases; bases outside gene matches: 6. CDR3 sequence (DNA): TGTGCCATCAGCCCACTAGCGGGAGGGCTTGAGCAGTACTTC. Its protein product is CAISPLAGGLEQYF.

This clone occurred once. V gene TRBV4-2 combines with J gene TRBJ2-3, with D possibly matching TRBD2 (6 bases). This CDR3 is 13 amino acids long. V was cut by 7 bases and J by 4 bases, with 12 bases left in between. CDR1 is LGHNA and CDR2 is YNFKEQ in the germline V gene. CDR3 nucleotides: TGTGCCAGCAACTCTTGGGAGGCAGATACGCAGTATTTT. This gives the protein CASNSWEADTQYF.

The chain couples TRBV20-1 to TRBJ2-1, with TRBD2 identical over 13 bases. The CDR3 runs 11 residues. From germline, CDR1 is DFQATT and CDR2 SNEGSKA (reference sequence). The CDR3 DNA follows: TGCCGGACTAGCGGGAGTGATGAGCAGTTCTTC. It codes for CRTSGSDEQFF.

The J gene is TRBJ1-2, the V gene TRBV28, with 7 nucleotides matching TRBD1. J was trimmed by 5 bases and V by 7 bases; bases with no gene match: 7. Germline CDR1 MDHEN, CDR2 SYDVKM. There are 13 residues in the CDR3. The CDR3 nucleotides are TGTGCCAGCAATCAAGGGGGCGGGTATGGCTACACCTTC. Amino acids: CASNQGGGYGYTF.

The gene calls are TRBV28 and TRBJ1-5, with 7 nucleotides matching TRBD1. J gave up 7 bases and V 6 bases, and 6 bases lay outside the gene matches. Germline V lookup: CDR1 MDHEN, CDR2 SYDVKM. This CDR3 region has 13 residues. CDR3 nucleotides: TGTGCCAGCAGAACAGGGGTGCGCCAGCCCCAGCATTTT. Encoded protein: CASRTGVRQPQHF.

The genes are TRBV28 and TRBJ1-2, with a tentative D call TRBD1 (5 bases). The CDR3 consists of 15 residues. V dropped 8 bases and J dropped 4 bases, with 20 bases sitting between them. The germline V gene encodes CDR1 MDHEN and CDR2 SYDVKM. CDR3 protein: CASDTRGTPGYGYTF. In DNA form, the CDR3 reads TGTGCCAGCGACACCCGGGGGACCCCGGGCTATGGCTACACCTTC.

The J gene is TRBJ1-1, the V gene TRBV7-5; the table's D call, TRBD1, has no DNA check behind it. TRBV7-5 is described as a pseudogene. CDR3 length: 17 amino acids. Written as DNA, the CDR3 is TGTGTCAGAAGCTTAAGGTTGGCAGGGGTGAGAGTTACTGAAGCTTTCTTT. Protein: CVRSLRLAGVRVTEAFF.

CDR3 bases: TGTGCCACCAGCACCAGGCTATTTGCGGCCGAGCAGTACTTC. The encoded protein is CATSTRLFAAEQYF. This chain connects TRBV15 to TRBJ2-7; D gene ambiguous. This CDR3 region has 14 residues. V was shortened by 4 bases and J by 6 bases, with 16 bases between the two germline ends. The germline V gene has CDR1 LNHNV and CDR2 YYDKDF (reference sequence). Full variable domain (outside the CDR3, taken from reference TRBV15 and TRBJ2-7): DAMVIQNPRYQVTQFGKPVTLSCSQTLNHNVMYWYQQKSSQAPKLLFHYYDKDFNNEADTPDNFQSRRPNTSFCFLDIRSPGLGDTAMYLCATSTRLFAAEQYFGPGTRLTVT.

The V gene is TRBV4-3, the J gene TRBJ2-1; D tentatively reads TRBD1 or TRBD2 (5 bases each). The CDR3 contains 15 residues. Germline loops: CDR1 LGHNA, CDR2 YSLEER. Trimming cost V 4 bases and J 5 bases, with 15 bases left between them. CDR3 DNA: TGCGCCAGCAGCCGGGGAGCAGGGACGAACAATGAGCAGTTCTTC. Protein product: CASSRGAGTNNEQFF.

This chain connects TRBV4-3 to TRBJ1-3; D might be TRBD1 (5 bases). CDR3 length: 15 residues. CDR1 is LGHNA, CDR2 YSLEER, per germline. Trimming left V 4 bases short and J 8 bases short, with 18 bases between. CDR3 residues: CASSRVPFKGYTIYF. CDR3 DNA: TGCGCCAGCAGCCGAGTGCCGTTTAAGGGGTACACCATATATTTT.

The V call is TRBV19, the J call TRBJ1-5, with D unclear. Deletions cut 0 bases from V and 0 bases from J, with 9 bases between. This CDR3 spans 16 amino acids. CDR1 and CDR2 from the germline V gene are LNHDA and SQIVND (reference sequence). As DNA, the CDR3 is TGTGCCAGTAGTATAGATCCCCGGGATAGCAATCAGCCCCAGCATTTT. It specifies CASSIDPRDSNQPQHF.

V and J are TRBV15 and TRBJ2-5; the D gene is possibly TRBD1 (6 bases). There are 17 residues in the CDR3. V was cut by 5 bases and J by 10 bases, with 29 bases left in between. CDR1 is LNHNV and CDR2 is YYDKDF in the germline V gene (reference sequence). CDR3 sequence: CATSRRFVRGANRDQYF. The CDR3 region has the DNA TGTGCCACCAGCCGAAGGTTCGTCAGGGGTGCGAATAGGGACCAGTACTTC.

Worth noting for this clone: Different DNA sequences within this sample yield the same CDR3. This sequence joins TRBV4-1 and TRBJ1-5, with D perhaps matching TRBD1 (5 bases). With 4 bases removed from V and 5 bases from J, the gap between germline ends came to 12 bases. Looked up from germline, CDR1 is MGHRA and CDR2 is YSYEKL. The CDR3 spans 14 residues. In DNA, the CDR3 is TGCGCCAGCAGCCCGGGGACCGGGGATCAGCCCCAGCATTTT. It translates to CASSPGTGDQPQHF.

This rearrangement joins TRBV9 to TRBJ1-1; 9 nucleotides agree with TRBD1. Germline lookup yields CDR1 SGDLS and CDR2 YYNGEE. Trimming removed 4 bases from V and 2 bases from J; junction bases left unmatched: 6. The CDR3 runs to 15 residues. Written as DNA, the CDR3 is TGTGCCAGCAGCAATGACAGGGGGGGTAACACTGAAGCTTTCTTT. Protein product: CASSNDRGGNTEAFF.

The chain couples TRBV13 to TRBJ2-7; D is unclear. Germline V gives CDR1 PRHDT, CDR2 FYEKMQ (reference sequence). Trimming cost V 5 bases and J 3 bases, with 14 bases left between them. This CDR3 has 14 residues. The CDR3 sequence: CASSIGRQNYEQYF. The CDR3 nucleotides are TGTGCCAGCAGCATCGGACGTCAAAACTACGAGCAGTACTTC.